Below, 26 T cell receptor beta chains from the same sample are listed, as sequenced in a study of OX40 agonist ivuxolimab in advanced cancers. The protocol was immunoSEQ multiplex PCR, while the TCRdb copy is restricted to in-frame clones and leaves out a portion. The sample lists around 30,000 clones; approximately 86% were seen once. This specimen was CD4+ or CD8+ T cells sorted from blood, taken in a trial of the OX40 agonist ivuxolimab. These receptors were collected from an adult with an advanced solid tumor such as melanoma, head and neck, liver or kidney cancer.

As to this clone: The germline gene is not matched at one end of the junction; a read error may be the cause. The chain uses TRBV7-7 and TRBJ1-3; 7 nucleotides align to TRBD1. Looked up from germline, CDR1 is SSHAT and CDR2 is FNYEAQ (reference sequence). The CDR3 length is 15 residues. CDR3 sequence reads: CASSLGTASGNTIYF. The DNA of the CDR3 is TGTGCTAGCAGCCTCGGGACAGCCTCTGGAAACACCATATATTTT. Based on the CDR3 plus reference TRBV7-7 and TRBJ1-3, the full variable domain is GAGVSQSPRYKVTKRGQDVTLRCDPISSHATLYWYQQALGQGPEFLTYFNYEAQPDKSGLPSDRFSAERPEGSISTLTIQRTEQRDSAMYRCASSLGTASGNTIYFGEGSWLTVV.

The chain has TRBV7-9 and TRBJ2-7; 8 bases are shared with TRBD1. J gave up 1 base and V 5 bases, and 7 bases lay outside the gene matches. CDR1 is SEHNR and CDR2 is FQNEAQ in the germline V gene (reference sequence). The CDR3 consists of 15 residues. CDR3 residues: CASSPQGAFSYEQYF. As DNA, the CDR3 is TGTGCCAGCAGCCCTCAGGGGGCCTTTTCCTACGAGCAGTACTTC.

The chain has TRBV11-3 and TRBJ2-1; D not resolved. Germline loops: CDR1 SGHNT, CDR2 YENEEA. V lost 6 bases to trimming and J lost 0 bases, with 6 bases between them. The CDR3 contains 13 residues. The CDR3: CASSLSSYNEQFF. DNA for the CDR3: TGTGCCAGCAGTCTATCCTCCTACAATGAGCAGTTCTTC.

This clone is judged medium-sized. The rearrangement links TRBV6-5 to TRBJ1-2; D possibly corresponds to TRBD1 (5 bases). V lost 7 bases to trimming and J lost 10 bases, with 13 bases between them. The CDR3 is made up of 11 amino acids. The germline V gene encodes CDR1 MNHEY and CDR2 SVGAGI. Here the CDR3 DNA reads TGTGCCAGCATTCAGGGCACCTCCTACACCTTC. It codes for CASIQGTSYTF.

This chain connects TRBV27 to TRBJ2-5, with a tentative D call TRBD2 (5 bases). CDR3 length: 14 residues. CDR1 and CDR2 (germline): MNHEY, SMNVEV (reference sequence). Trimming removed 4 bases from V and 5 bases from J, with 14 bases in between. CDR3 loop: CASSSRGTRETQYF. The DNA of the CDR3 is TGTGCCAGCAGTTCTCGGGGTACGCGGGAGACCCAGTACTTC.

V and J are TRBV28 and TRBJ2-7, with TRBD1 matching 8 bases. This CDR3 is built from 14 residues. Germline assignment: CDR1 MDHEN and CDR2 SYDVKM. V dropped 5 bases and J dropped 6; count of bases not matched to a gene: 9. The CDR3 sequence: CASSLGQGLSEQYF. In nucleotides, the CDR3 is TGTGCCAGCAGTCTTGGACAGGGTCTATCCGAGCAGTACTTC.

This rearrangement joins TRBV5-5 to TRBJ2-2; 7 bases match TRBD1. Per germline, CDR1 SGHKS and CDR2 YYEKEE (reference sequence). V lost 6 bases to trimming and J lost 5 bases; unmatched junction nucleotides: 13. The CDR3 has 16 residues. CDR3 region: CASTLADREWTGELFF. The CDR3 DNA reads TGTGCCAGCACACTCGCTGACAGGGAATGGACCGGGGAGCTGTTTTTT.

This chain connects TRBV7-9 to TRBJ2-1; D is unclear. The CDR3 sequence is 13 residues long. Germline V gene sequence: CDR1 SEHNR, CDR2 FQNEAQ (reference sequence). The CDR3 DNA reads TGTGCAAGCCCCGGCGATGTATACAATGAGCAGTTCTTC. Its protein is CASPGDVYNEQFF.

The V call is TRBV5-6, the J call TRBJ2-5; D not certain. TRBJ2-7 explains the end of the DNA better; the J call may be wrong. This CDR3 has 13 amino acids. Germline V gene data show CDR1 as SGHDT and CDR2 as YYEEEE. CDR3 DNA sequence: TGTGCCAGCAGTGATTACATGAGATACGAGCAGTACTTC. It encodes CASSDYMRYEQYF.

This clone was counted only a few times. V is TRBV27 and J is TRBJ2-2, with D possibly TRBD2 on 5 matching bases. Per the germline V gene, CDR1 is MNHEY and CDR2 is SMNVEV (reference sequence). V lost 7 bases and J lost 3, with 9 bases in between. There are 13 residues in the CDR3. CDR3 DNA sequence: TGTGCCAGCACGGGGTGGGACACCGGGGAGCTGTTTTTT. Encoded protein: CASTGWDTGELFF.

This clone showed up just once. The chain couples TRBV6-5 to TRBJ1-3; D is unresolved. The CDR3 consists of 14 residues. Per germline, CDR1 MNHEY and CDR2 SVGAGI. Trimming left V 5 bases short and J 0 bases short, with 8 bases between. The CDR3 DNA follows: TGTGCCAGCAGTAAGATGCACTCTGGAAACACCATATATTTT. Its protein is CASSKMHSGNTIYF.

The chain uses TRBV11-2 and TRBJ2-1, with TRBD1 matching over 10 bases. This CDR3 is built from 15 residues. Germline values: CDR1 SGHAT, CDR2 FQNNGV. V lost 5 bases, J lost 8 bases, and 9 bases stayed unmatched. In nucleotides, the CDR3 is TGTGCCAGCAGCCACCCCGGGACAGGGGTGTATGAGCAGTTCTTC. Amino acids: CASSHPGTGVYEQFF.

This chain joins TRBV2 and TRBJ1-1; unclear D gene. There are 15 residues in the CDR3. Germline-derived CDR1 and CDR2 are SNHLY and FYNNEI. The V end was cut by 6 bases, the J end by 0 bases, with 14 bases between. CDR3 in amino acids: CASRSSLLMNTEAFF. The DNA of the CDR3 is TGTGCCAGCAGGAGCAGCCTCCTCATGAACACTGAAGCTTTCTTT.

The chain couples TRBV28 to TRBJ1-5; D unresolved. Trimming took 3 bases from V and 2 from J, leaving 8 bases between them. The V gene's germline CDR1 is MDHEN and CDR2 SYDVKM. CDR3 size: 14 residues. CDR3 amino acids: CASSFVQRNQPQHF. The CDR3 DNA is TGTGCCAGCAGTTTTGTGCAGCGCAATCAGCCCCAGCATTTT.

Here the CDR3 reads CASSKATKSGIQAYEQYF. The CDR3 bases are TGTGCCAGCAGCAAGGCAACTAAGAGCGGGATTCAGGCCTACGAGCAGTACTTC. The J gene is TRBJ2-7, the V gene TRBV21-1; the D call TRBD2 from the table was never checked on the DNA. TRBV21-1 is a documented pseudogene. The CDR3 length is 18 residues.

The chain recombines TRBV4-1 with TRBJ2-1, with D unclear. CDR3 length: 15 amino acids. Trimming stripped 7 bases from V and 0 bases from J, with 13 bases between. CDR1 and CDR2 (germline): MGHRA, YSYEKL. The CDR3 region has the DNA TGCGCCAGCACCTGGGAAGAATACTCCTACAATGAGCAGTTCTTC. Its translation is CASTWEEYSYNEQFF.

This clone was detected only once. CDR3 residues: CASSLSAGQGAAYGYTF. For the CDR3, the DNA is TGTGCCAGCAGTTTATCGGCGGGACAGGGGGCCGCCTATGGCTACACCTTC. This sequence joins TRBV27 and TRBJ1-2; TRBD1 matches 12 bases. The CDR3 has 17 amino acids. Germline CDR1 and CDR2: MNHEY and SMNVEV (reference sequence). Unmatched junction bases numbered 6, after V lost 0 bases and J lost 4 bases.

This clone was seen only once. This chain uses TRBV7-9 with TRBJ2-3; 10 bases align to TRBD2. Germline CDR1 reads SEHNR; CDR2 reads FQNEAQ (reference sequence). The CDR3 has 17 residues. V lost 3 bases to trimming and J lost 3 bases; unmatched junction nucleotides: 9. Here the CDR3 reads CASSFLASGGGTDTQYF. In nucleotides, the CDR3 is TGTGCCAGCAGCTTTCTGGCTAGCGGGGGTGGAACAGATACGCAGTATTTT.

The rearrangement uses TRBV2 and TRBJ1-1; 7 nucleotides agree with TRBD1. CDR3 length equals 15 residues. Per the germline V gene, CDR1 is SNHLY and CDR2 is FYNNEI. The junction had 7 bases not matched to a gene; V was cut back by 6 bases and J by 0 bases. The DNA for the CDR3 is TGTGCCAGCAGGGGGGGGACAGAGATGAACACTGAAGCTTTCTTT. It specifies CASRGGTEMNTEAFF.

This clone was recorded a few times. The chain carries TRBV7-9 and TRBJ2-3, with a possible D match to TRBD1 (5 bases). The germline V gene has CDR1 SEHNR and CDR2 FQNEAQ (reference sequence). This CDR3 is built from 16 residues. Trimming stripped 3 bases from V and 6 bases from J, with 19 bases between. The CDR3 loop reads CASSFSGQQAVDTQYF. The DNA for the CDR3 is TGTGCCAGCAGCTTTTCGGGTCAACAGGCAGTGGATACGCAGTATTTT.

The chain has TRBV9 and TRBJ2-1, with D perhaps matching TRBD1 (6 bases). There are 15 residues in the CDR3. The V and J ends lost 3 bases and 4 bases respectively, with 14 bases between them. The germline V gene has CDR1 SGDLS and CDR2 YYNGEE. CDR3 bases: TGTGCCAGCAGCGAGGAAGGGGGTGCATACAATGAGCAGTTCTTC. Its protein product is CASSEEGGAYNEQFF.

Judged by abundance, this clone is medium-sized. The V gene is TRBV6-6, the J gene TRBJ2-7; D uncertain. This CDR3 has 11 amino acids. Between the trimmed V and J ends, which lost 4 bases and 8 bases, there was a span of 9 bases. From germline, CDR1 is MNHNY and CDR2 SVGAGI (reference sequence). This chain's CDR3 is CASSSMKKQYF. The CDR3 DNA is TGTGCCAGCAGTTCCATGAAGAAGCAGTACTTC.

The CDR3 coding sequence is TGTGCCAGCAGCTATCGATTCCCGGGACTAGCGGGAGTAGAGCAGTACTTC. It specifies CASSYRFPGLAGVEQYF. This chain uses TRBV7-2 with TRBJ2-7; 14 nucleotides match TRBD2. Losses at the gene ends were 4 bases for V and 7 bases for J; bases not matched to a gene: 12. The CDR3 is 17 residues long. The germline V gene encodes CDR1 SGHTA and CDR2 FQGNSA.

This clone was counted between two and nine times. CDR3 amino acids: CAWQGLAGVPQFF. The CDR3 DNA reads TGTGCCTGGCAGGGACTAGCGGGAGTACCGCAGTTCTTC. J is TRBJ2-1 and V is TRBV30; 14 nucleotides line up with TRBD2. The V segment lost 5 bases and the J segment 12 bases; nucleotides outside the gene matches: 6. CDR3 length: 13 residues. Germline assignment: CDR1 GTSNPN and CDR2 SVGIG (reference sequence).

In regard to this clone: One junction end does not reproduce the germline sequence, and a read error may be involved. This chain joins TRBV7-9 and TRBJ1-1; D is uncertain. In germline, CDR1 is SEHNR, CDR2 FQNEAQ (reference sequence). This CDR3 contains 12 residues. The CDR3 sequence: CASTLQNSEAFF. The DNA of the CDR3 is TGTGCCAGCACCCTTCAGAACTCTGAAGCTTTCTTT.

This CDR3 is CSVERHSEQFF. The CDR3 nucleotides read TGCAGCGTTGAAAGGCATAGTGAGCAGTTCTTC. The chain joins TRBV29-1 to TRBJ2-1; D is undetermined. The germline CDR1 and CDR2 sequences are SQVTM and ANQGSEA. The CDR3 is made up of 11 amino acids. The germline V and J ends were trimmed by 2 bases and 9 bases, with 8 bases remaining between them.